Each of the 28 T cell receptor beta chains below was sequenced from the same sample in a study of blood T cell repertoires in COVID-19 (dated by TCRdb to about 2020). Receptors were amplified or captured by the immunoSEQ multiplex PCR assay. TCRdb stores this immuneACCESS table with in-frame sequences only. Part of the clones is absent; in the studies checked, under half of the shortfall reflects unresolved V genes, and no reason is known for the rest. For this sample the table gives approximately 230,000 clones, of which approximately 90% were detected only once. Jointly, the top ten make up roughly 3.7% of the sample. Material for sequencing was PBMCs or T cells enriched from blood (not recorded which). The origin of the receptors is a woman aged 30 to 39 who had recovered from COVID-19.

This clone appeared a single time. The V and J genes are TRBV18 and TRBJ2-3; 9 bases are shared with TRBD1. There are 16 residues in the CDR3. Per the germline V gene, CDR1 is KGHSH and CDR2 is LQKENI. The V gene end was trimmed by 6 bases and the J gene end by 0 bases; junction bases not matched to a gene: 7. This CDR3 reads CASSPSGTGSTDTQYF. For the CDR3, the DNA is TGTGCCAGCTCGCCTTCCGGGACAGGGAGCACAGATACGCAGTATTTT.

This CDR3 reads CASSGRGGSDEQFF. The DNA of the CDR3 is TGTGCCAGCAGCGGTCGAGGAGGGAGCGATGAGCAGTTCTTC. J is TRBJ2-1 and V is TRBV28, with D possibly matching TRBD2 (6 bases). V lost 6 bases and J lost 8, with 17 bases in between. Germline CDR1 is MDHEN and CDR2 is SYDVKM. The CDR3 extends over 14 amino acids.

The rearrangement links TRBV7-6 to TRBJ2-3, with 11 bases aligning to TRBD2. The CDR3 is made up of 19 amino acids. The germline CDR1 and CDR2 sequences are SGHVS and FNYEAQ. V lost 5 bases to trimming and J lost 4 bases; unmatched junction nucleotides: 17. The CDR3 loop is CASSPLPRLAGFVADTQYF. As DNA, the CDR3 is TGTGCCAGCAGCCCTCTCCCTAGACTAGCGGGGTTCGTGGCAGATACGCAGTATTTT.

The V gene is TRBV30, the J gene TRBJ2-5; 9 bases agree with TRBD1. V lost 4 bases and J lost 1; bases outside the gene matches: 4. This CDR3 contains 14 residues. The germline gives CDR1 GTSNPN, CDR2 SVGIG (reference sequence). The CDR3 sequence is CAWNRGRGQETQYF. The CDR3 nucleotides are TGTGCCTGGAACAGGGGGCGAGGCCAAGAGACCCAGTACTTC.

V gene TRBV28 combines with J gene TRBJ2-1; a possible D gene is TRBD1 (6 bases). Germline-derived CDR1 and CDR2 are MDHEN and SYDVKM. V was trimmed by 7 bases and J by 9 bases, leaving 22 bases between them. The CDR3 length is 15 residues. Here the CDR3 DNA reads TGTGCCAGCACTCTACCCGGTCAGGGGTTGGGTGAGCAGTTCTTC. Translating gives CASTLPGQGLGEQFF.

The chain carries TRBV19 and TRBJ1-4; tentative D call: TRBD1 (6 bases). This CDR3 contains 16 residues. Germline CDR1 LNHDA, CDR2 SQIVND (reference sequence). Trimming took 3 bases from V and 5 from J, leaving 16 bases between them. In DNA form, the CDR3 reads TGTGCCAGTAGTATGCCGTTGACAGGACCGAATGAAAAACTGTTTTTT. Protein sequence: CASSMPLTGPNEKLFF.

CDR3: CASSITDRDTEAFF. The CDR3 bases are TGTGCCAGCAGTATCACCGACAGGGACACTGAAGCTTTCTTT. This chain connects TRBV11-2 to TRBJ1-1; 7 positions agree with TRBD1. There are 14 residues in the CDR3. Unmatched junction bases numbered 7, after V lost 6 bases and J lost 3 bases. Germline loops: CDR1 SGHAT, CDR2 FQNNGV.

The chain has TRBV7-9 and TRBJ2-2; maybe TRBD1 (6 bases). The germline V gene encodes CDR1 SEHNR and CDR2 FQNEAQ (reference sequence). V was shortened by 2 bases and J by 4 bases, with 8 bases between the two germline ends. The CDR3 has 14 residues. CDR3 sequence reads: CASSLRGGTGELFF. The CDR3 nucleotides are TGTGCCAGCAGCTTACGAGGGGGCACCGGGGAGCTGTTTTTT.

This clone was observed once. This chain joins TRBV30 and TRBJ1-1, with TRBD1 matching over 10 bases. The CDR3 spans 16 residues. The germline V gene has CDR1 GTSNPN and CDR2 SVGIG (reference sequence). The CDR3 region is CARIKGQGLVNTEAFF. CDR3 bases: TGTGCTCGTATAAAGGGACAGGGGTTGGTGAACACTGAAGCTTTCTTT.

The chain recombines TRBV7-6 with TRBJ1-1; TRBD1 might be the D (6 bases). The CDR3 contains 14 residues. Germline assignment: CDR1 SGHVS and CDR2 FNYEAQ. V lost 1 base to trimming and J lost 1 base, with 7 bases between them. In nucleotides, the CDR3 is TGTGCCAGCAGCTTAGGGACAGCGAACACTGAAGCTTTCTTT. Amino acid sequence: CASSLGTANTEAFF.

The chain links TRBV2 to TRBJ2-7; 11 bases are a match to TRBD2. The ends lost 6 bases at V and 0 bases at J; junction bases unmatched: 7. CDR1 is SNHLY, CDR2 FYNNEI, per germline. The CDR3 totals 16 residues. The CDR3 spells CASRETSGRPSYEQYF. The CDR3 bases are TGTGCCAGCAGGGAAACTAGCGGGAGACCCTCCTACGAGCAGTACTTC.

V usage is TRBV5-4 and J usage is TRBJ2-1, with D perhaps matching TRBD2 (6 bases). CDR1 is SGHNT and CDR2 is YYREEE in the germline V gene (reference sequence). The CDR3 contains 15 residues. Deletions cut 0 bases from V and 0 bases from J, with 7 bases between. The CDR3 protein is CASSLDGSSYNEQFF. In DNA form, the CDR3 reads TGTGCCAGCAGCTTGGACGGGAGCTCCTACAATGAGCAGTTCTTC.

This chain uses TRBV5-4 with TRBJ2-7; 7 bases match TRBD2. This CDR3 is 14 amino acids long. V dropped 5 bases and J dropped 5; count of bases not matched to a gene: 10. The germline V gene has CDR1 SGHNT and CDR2 YYREEE (reference sequence). The chain's CDR3 is CASSRRAGLDEQYF. CDR3 nucleotides: TGTGCCAGCAGTCGGCGAGCGGGACTCGACGAGCAGTACTTC.

This clone has just a few counts. The rearrangement links TRBV19 to TRBJ1-5, with D tentatively TRBD1 (5 bases). CDR1 and CDR2 (germline): LNHDA, SQIVND (reference sequence). There are 16 residues in the CDR3. Between the trimmed V and J ends, which lost 1 base and 0 bases, there was a span of 10 bases. The CDR3 sequence: CASSIVDSHSNQPQHF. The CDR3 nucleotides are TGTGCCAGTAGTATAGTTGACAGCCATAGCAATCAGCCCCAGCATTTT.

The gene calls are TRBV18 and TRBJ1-1; D is ambiguous. Germline lookup yields CDR1 KGHSH and CDR2 LQKENI. Trimming shortened V by 3 bases and J by 1 base, and 9 bases separated the two germline ends. There are 14 residues in the CDR3. The CDR3 region has the DNA TGTGCCAGCTCACCGAGCACAGCGAACACTGAAGCTTTCTTT. It translates to CASSPSTANTEAFF.

This sequence joins TRBV28 and TRBJ2-3, with D possibly matching TRBD1 (5 bases). The CDR3 covers 13 residues. V was pared by 10 bases and J by 1 base, with 12 bases between. Germline V gives CDR1 MDHEN, CDR2 SYDVKM. CDR3 residues: CAIRTRRTDTQYF. The CDR3 nucleotides read TGTGCCATCAGGACACGGCGCACAGATACGCAGTATTTT.

This clone has more than one count but fewer than ten. The rearrangement uses TRBV28 and TRBJ1-6; D is uncertain. This CDR3 has 15 residues. The germline V gene has CDR1 MDHEN and CDR2 SYDVKM. V was clipped by 1 base and J by 5 bases, with 9 bases between them. CDR3 nucleotide sequence: TGTGCCAGCAGTTTATTGGGGAGGGATAATTCACCCCTCCACTTT. Protein sequence: CASSLLGRDNSPLHF.

The V call is TRBV7-2, the J call TRBJ2-7, with D unresolved. The CDR3 covers 13 residues. From germline, CDR1 is SGHTA and CDR2 FQGNSA. V was clipped by 2 bases and J by 2 bases, with 7 bases between them. This CDR3 is CASSLKATYEQYF. The CDR3 region has the DNA TGTGCCAGCAGCTTAAAAGCCACCTACGAGCAGTACTTC.

V gene TRBV5-1 combines with J gene TRBJ2-2; tentatively, D is TRBD1 (6 bases). The germline V and J ends were trimmed by 4 bases and 0 bases, with 10 bases remaining between them. Germline CDR1 and CDR2: SGHRS and YFSETQ. This CDR3 comprises 15 residues. The CDR3 DNA is TGCGCCAGCAGCGACAGGTCCTCGAACACCGGGGAGCTGTTTTTT. Protein sequence: CASSDRSSNTGELFF.

In this sample, this clone turned up once. The chain joins TRBV4-3 to TRBJ2-3; TRBD1 aligns across 11 bases. The V gene's germline CDR1 is LGHNA and CDR2 YSLEER. There are 16 residues in the CDR3. V dropped 0 bases and J dropped 5; count of bases not matched to a gene: 4. CDR3 in DNA: TGCGCCAGCAGCCAAGAGCAGGGACAGGGGGTAGATACGCAGTATTTT. This sequence encodes CASSQEQGQGVDTQYF.

V gene TRBV5-6 combines with J gene TRBJ1-1; TRBD1 might be the D (5 bases). CDR1 is SGHDT and CDR2 is YYEEEE in the germline V gene. Trimming shortened V by 2 bases and J by 1 base, and 9 bases separated the two germline ends. The CDR3 has 14 residues. CDR3 coding DNA: TGTGCCAGCAGCTTCGGGGGTGCGAACACTGAAGCTTTCTTT. Amino acids: CASSFGGANTEAFF.

The rearrangement uses TRBV7-9 and TRBJ1-2, with D uncertain. This CDR3 spans 11 amino acids. Germline CDR1 and CDR2: SEHNR and FQNEAQ (reference sequence). V lost 2 bases, J lost 8 bases, and 6 bases lay in between. The CDR3 is CASSLSRGYTF. The CDR3 region has the DNA TGTGCCAGCAGCTTATCTAGAGGCTACACCTTC.

The CDR3 loop reads CASSRQSREQYF. Here the CDR3 DNA reads TGTGCCAGCAGCCGCCAAAGTCGGGAGCAGTACTTC. The chain uses TRBV3-1 (or the pseudogene TRBV3-2) and TRBJ2-7, with no clear D. Germline CDR1 reads LGHDT; CDR2 reads YNNKEL (reference sequence). This CDR3 spans 12 amino acids. V lost 4 bases, J lost 7 bases, and 11 bases lay in between.

A few counts support this clone. The V and J genes are TRBV12-3 or TRBV12-4 and TRBJ1-2; perhaps TRBD1 as D (6 bases). V was clipped by 10 bases and J by 8 bases, with 14 bases between them. The CDR3 extends over 11 amino acids. The CDR3 loop reads CATLGGQGYTF. CDR3 DNA: TGTGCCACCCTGGGGGGGCAAGGCTACACCTTC.

CDR3 DNA: TGTGCCAGCACCCTAAGGGGGGGTAAGGCTTTCTTT. Its protein is CASTLRGGKAFF. J is TRBJ1-1 and V is TRBV11-2, with D perhaps matching TRBD1 (6 bases). Trimming shortened V by 7 bases and J by 11 bases, and 17 bases separated the two germline ends. The CDR3 loop spans 12 amino acids. Germline CDR1 SGHAT, CDR2 FQNNGV.

The chain employs TRBV11-2 and TRBJ2-6; possibly TRBD2 for D (5 bases). Trimming took 2 bases from V and 2 from J, leaving 13 bases between them. The CDR3 runs 17 residues. Germline V gene lookup returns CDR1 SGHAT and CDR2 FQNNGV. CDR3 residues: CASSLPRGGAGANVLTF. Here the CDR3 DNA reads TGTGCCAGCAGCTTACCGCGAGGAGGTGCTGGGGCCAACGTCCTGACTTTC.

V usage is TRBV18 and J usage is TRBJ2-5; 7 nucleotides align to TRBD2. The trim removed 6 bases at V and 3 bases at J, leaving 10 bases unmatched. CDR3 size: 15 residues. Germline loops: CDR1 KGHSH, CDR2 LQKENI. CDR3: CASSPRGTIKETQYF. The CDR3 DNA reads as TGTGCCAGCTCCCCCCGGGGGACTATCAAAGAGACCCAGTACTTC.

The chain recombines TRBV11-3 with TRBJ2-2, with 7 bases matching TRBD1. The CDR3 loop spans 16 amino acids. CDR1 is SGHNT and CDR2 is YENEEA in the germline V gene. Trimming removed 5 bases from V and 6 bases from J; junction bases left unmatched: 12. CDR3 sequence reads: CASSHRSSTGSGELFF. DNA of the CDR3: TGTGCCAGCAGCCACCGGTCGTCGACAGGGTCCGGGGAGCTGTTTTTT.